A single sample gave rise to the 14 T cell receptor beta chains below, sequenced in a study of siplizumab effects on memory and regulatory T cells. Sequenced by immunoSEQ multiplex PCR; TCRdb stores in-frame clones only, minus some. The sample contains approximately 100,000 clones, 85% to 95% of which appear only once. The sample comprised non-Treg CD4+ T cells sorted from blood. The receptor source for this set is a human donor in good health.

The V and J genes are TRBV27 and TRBJ2-1; D may correspond to TRBD1 or TRBD2 (5 bases each). The V end lost 4 bases, the J end lost 1 base, and 17 bases lay between the germline ends. The CDR3 is made up of 17 amino acids. Germline lookup yields CDR1 MNHEY and CDR2 SMNVEV (reference sequence). CDR3 region: CASSSHPGLPSYNEQFF. CDR3 in DNA: TGTGCCAGCAGTTCTCATCCGGGGCTGCCTTCCTACAATGAGCAGTTCTTC.

V gene TRBV9 combines with J gene TRBJ2-5, with 9 bases fitting TRBD2. Germline values: CDR1 SGDLS, CDR2 YYNGEE. CDR3 length: 14 residues. The junction had 2 bases not matched to a gene; V was cut back by 3 bases and J by 2 bases. CDR3: CASSERGVQETQYF. For the CDR3, the DNA is TGTGCCAGCAGCGAGCGGGGGGTTCAAGAGACCCAGTACTTC. Combining the CDR3 with reference TRBV9 and TRBJ2-5 gives the whole variable domain DSGVTQTPKHLITATGQRVTLRCSPRSGDLSVYWYQQSLDQGLQFLIQYYNGEERAKGNILERFSAQQFPDLHSELNLSSLELGDSALYFCASSERGVQETQYFGPGTRLLVL.

The V call is TRBV6-6, the J call TRBJ1-1; weak D call: TRBD1 (6 bases). Looked up from germline, CDR1 is MNHNY and CDR2 is SVGAGI (reference sequence). Trimming stripped 3 bases from V and 9 bases from J, with 14 bases between. This CDR3 has 13 amino acids. The CDR3 coding sequence is TGTGCCAGCAGTTATACTTACGACAGGCAAGCTTTCTTT. It yields the protein CASSYTYDRQAFF.

The rearrangement uses TRBV11-2 and TRBJ1-5; unclear D gene. Germline V gives CDR1 SGHAT, CDR2 FQNNGV. V lost 1 base, J lost 0 bases, and 10 bases lay in between. CDR3 length: 16 amino acids. For the CDR3, the DNA is TGTGCCAGCAGCTTAGCGGCACGGTATAGCAATCAGCCCCAGCATTTT. Protein product: CASSLAARYSNQPQHF.

The genes are TRBV11-3 and TRBJ2-3, with 9 bases lining up with TRBD2. CDR3 length: 15 residues. Germline values: CDR1 SGHNT, CDR2 YENEEA. The trim removed 4 bases at V and 9 bases at J, leaving 11 bases unmatched. The CDR3 region has the DNA TGTGCCAGCAGCTCCGTGGCGGGGGGGCCCGTGACGCAGTATTTT. This gives the protein CASSSVAGGPVTQYF.

The chain is built from TRBV5-1 and TRBJ1-2, with D possibly matching TRBD1 (6 bases). Germline V lookup: CDR1 SGHRS, CDR2 YFSETQ. V lost 0 bases and J 2 bases, leaving 11 bases between the germline ends. The CDR3 extends over 15 amino acids. The CDR3 coding sequence is TGCGCCAGCAGCTTGGAAGGGGGTTTAAACTATGGCTACACCTTC. Translation gives CASSLEGGLNYGYTF.

The chain combines TRBV6-5 with TRBJ2-1; TRBD2 aligns across 10 bases. Germline CDR1 and CDR2: MNHEY and SVGAGI. The CDR3 has 16 residues. J was trimmed by 0 bases and V by 4 bases; bases with no gene match: 3. CDR3 nucleotide sequence: TGTGCCAGCAGTTCACTAGCGGGGAGCTCCTACAATGAGCAGTTCTTC. It encodes CASSSLAGSSYNEQFF.

The chain is built from TRBV10-3 and TRBJ2-5; possible D gene TRBD2, 6 bases. Germline CDR1 is ENHRY and CDR2 is SYGVKD. This CDR3 is built from 13 residues. V was cut by 5 bases and J by 4 bases, with 11 bases left in between. CDR3 sequence: CAISSDGGETQYF. Written as DNA, the CDR3 is TGTGCCATCAGTTCCGACGGGGGAGAGACCCAGTACTTC.

The V and J genes are TRBV5-1 and TRBJ1-6, with D possibly being TRBD1 (6 bases). Trimming stripped 4 bases from V and 8 bases from J, with 13 bases between. The CDR3 is 14 residues long. CDR1 SGHRS and CDR2 YFSETQ come from the germline V gene. The CDR3: CASSRTNRDSPLHF. CDR3 bases: TGCGCCAGCAGCCGGACTAACAGGGATTCACCCCTCCACTTT.

This chain uses TRBV5-1 with TRBJ2-3; 8 nucleotides match TRBD1. Germline CDR1 SGHRS, CDR2 YFSETQ. V was clipped by 8 bases and J by 2 bases; unmatched bases: 7. The CDR3 runs to 14 residues. The CDR3 sequence is CASSRDRTTDTQYF. CDR3 DNA: TGCGCCAGTTCCCGGGACAGGACCACAGATACGCAGTATTTT.

The chain recombines TRBV7-2 with TRBJ2-7, with 7 bases aligning to TRBD1. The CDR3 loop spans 16 amino acids. Germline V gene sequence: CDR1 SGHTA, CDR2 FQGNSA. Germline trimming cut 1 base from V and 6 bases from J; bases unmatched to any gene: 12. The CDR3 spells CASSLGAQGLGSEQYF. CDR3 nucleotide sequence: TGTGCCAGCAGCTTAGGGGCACAGGGGCTGGGAAGCGAGCAGTACTTC.

V usage is TRBV11-2 and J usage is TRBJ2-3; D remains unclear. The germline V gene has CDR1 SGHAT and CDR2 FQNNGV. With 0 bases removed from V and 2 bases from J, the gap between germline ends came to 0 bases. CDR3 length equals 12 residues. CDR3 in DNA: TGTGCCAGCAGCTTAGACACAGATACGCAGTATTTT. Translation: CASSLDTDTQYF.

The chain links TRBV9 to TRBJ2-1, with TRBD2 matching over 9 bases. The trim removed 3 bases at V and 6 bases at J, leaving 7 bases unmatched. Looked up from germline, CDR1 is SGDLS and CDR2 is YYNGEE. This CDR3 region has 15 residues. The CDR3 loop reads CASSAPSGAVNEQFF. In DNA, the CDR3 is TGTGCCAGCAGCGCACCTAGCGGGGCGGTCAATGAGCAGTTCTTC.

The chain uses TRBV5-6 and TRBJ2-2; D is ambiguous. V was cut by 2 bases and J by 4 bases, with 15 bases left in between. Per the germline V gene, CDR1 is SGHDT and CDR2 is YYEEEE. There are 16 residues in the CDR3. The CDR3 nucleotides read TGTGCCAGCAGCTTTTCCGGGTTGGTGATCACCGGGGAGCTGTTTTTT. Its translation: CASSFSGLVITGELFF.